The source of this TCR beta chain is a study of siplizumab effects on memory and regulatory T cells (dated by TCRdb to between 2018 and 2020). Some background on the complete study: The study examined how the anti-CD2 antibody siplizumab affects alloreactive T-cell subsets in allogeneic mixed lymphocyte reactions built from human PBMCs. The full study reports these points: Sequences below about 10^-5 frequency were poorly captured, so only a minor fraction of alloreactive clones could be mapped to unstimulated subsets. About 80-97% of proliferating CD4+ or CD8+ clones could not be given a naive or memory phenotype. No functional confirmation was obtained for the suppressive function of proliferating Tregs from siplizumab cultures. The cumulative frequency of alloreactive sequences traceable to unstimulated CD4+ memory T cells was significantly reduced by siplizumab. Among mappable alloreactive CD4+ clones, the Treg-derived fraction averaged approximately 69% with siplizumab versus 25% to 30% in control reactions. Greater diversity appeared to be present in unstimulated naive T cells than in memory T cells, and a substantial contribution to the alloresponse seemed to be made by naive cells.

V loses 1 base, J loses 7 bases, and the germline ends lie 14 bases apart. As encoded in the germline V gene (reference sequence), CDR1 is SEHNR while CDR2 is FQNEAQ. Including cysteine and phenylalanine, the CDR3 has 15 amino acids. Just the 45-base CDR3 DNA is kept, in frame starting at base 1. The receptor library was made with the immunoSEQ multiplex PCR assay. The deep sequencing platform assayed around 10^5 TCR templates per sample. Genomic DNA extracted from sorted T cells was used for TCRbeta CDR3 sequencing. The published analysis was carried out like this. The R programming language was used for the clonal analysis of the TCRbeta CDR3 data. Alloreactive CD4+ and CD8+ clones were defined by comparing unstimulated samples with post-reaction CFSE-low samples. Regulatory or non-regulatory origin of alloreactive CD4+ clones was assigned by matching sequences to the sorted unstimulated Treg and non-Treg repertoires. TCRdb took over this immuneACCESS table, retaining in-frame rearrangements with V and J assigned. Such tables are incomplete; in checked studies, under half of the missing clones stem from an unresolved V gene, and the remainder is unexplained. That table supplies the V and J calls and clone size; D and trimming were determined from the DNA. For this sample the table gives about 91,000 clones, of which roughly 93% were detected only once. The ten most abundant clones make up over 5% of the sample.

A few counts support this clone. Its antigen remains undetermined. Base qualities were left out, and no much larger clone turns up one base away. Sorted unstimulated T cells, along with proliferating T cells recovered from mixed lymphocyte reactions, underwent TCRbeta CDR3 sequencing. Fresh whole blood from about ten HLA-typed healthy donors served as the source for isolating PBMCs. The sample was CD8+ T cells sorted from blood. The clonotype was recovered from a human donor in good health. The V and J segments used are TRBV7-9 and TRBJ1-5, with no reliable assignment of the D segment. The nucleotides are TGTGCCAGCAGCTTAGGCCCGGGTATTGGGCAGCCCCAGCATTTT. The resulting protein is CASSLGPGIGQPQHF.